Sequencing of this T cell receptor (beta chain) was carried out in a study of blood T cell repertoires in COVID-19 (dated by TCRdb to 2019 to 2021). At the level of the whole study: Samples from collaborators originated in the United States, Italy and Spain and spanned both the acute and convalescent phases of COVID-19. The material from the prospective study consisted of cDNA or gDNA derived from T cells, B-cell-depleted T cells, or PBMCs. Subjects who had been exposed to COVID-19, were actively infected with it, or had recovered from it provided the deeply sampled blood TCRbeta repertoires that made up the dataset. A freely available public database, intended as a resource for researchers studying the immune response to SARS-CoV-2, is where the repertoires were released. The samples were drawn from the first 160 participants of the ongoing ImmuneRACE study and from some 1,300 subjects provided by 6 global collaborators. A de-identified subject ID, COVID-19 status, age in years and sex were almost always included in the sample metadata. Where HLA class I and class II types were available, the types were taken from metadata supplied by the sample provider, not from assay-based typing.

TCRbeta CDR3 regions were amplified from genomic DNA using the immunoSEQ Assay, a bias-controlled multiplex PCR. Turning to the authors' computational methods: Within the assay, amplification of reference gene primers was used to estimate how many nucleated cells each sample contained. Sequence reads were collapsed and filtered to measure the absolute abundance of every unique TCRbeta CDR3 rearrangement. For each sample, productive Simpson clonality was calculated as the square root of Simpson's diversity index over productive rearrangements. What TCRdb holds here is the immuneACCESS table cut down to in-frame rearrangements. Part of the clones is not present; checked against another copy, under half of the missing clones reflect an unresolved V gene, and the others are unexplained. The D gene and trimming were derived from the DNA, and the V and J assignments and clone size from that table. The sample table contains approximately 100,000 clones; only one count was recorded for under 90% of them. The ten largest make up around 6.7% of the sample.

Findings and caveats that apply to the study as a whole: How much clinical and demographic metadata was included differed by source and by participant, and the metadata was provided uncurated.

For this clone: Its antigen is not yet known. Base qualities are not recorded, but no much larger clone differs from it by a single base.

The CDR3 goes from the cysteine to the phenylalanine over 15 residues. The CDR3 DNA has 45 bases and is translated from base 1. Per the germline V gene, SGHRS is the CDR1 and YFSETQ is the CDR2. V loses 0 bases of germline sequence and J loses 11 bases, and the interval between the two ends is 20 bases. Whole blood was collected in K2EDTA tubes by collaborating institutions according to the institutions' own protocols. For TCRbeta analysis, collaborators shipped samples as frozen whole blood, isolated PBMCs, or DNA extracted from either of those sample types. The chain is made from TRBV5-1 and TRBJ1-1, with no D gene named confidently. The TCR sequence derives from a woman between 45 and 60 years old with acute or convalescent COVID-19. The sample taken for sequencing was peripheral blood. The CDR3 reads as follows: CASSLDPTVQGFAFF. Read as DNA, the sequence is TGCGCCAGCAGCTTGGATCCGACTGTTCAAGGCTTTGCTTTCTTT.